What follows is one TCR beta chain and its context. This clone has just one count. Its antigen has not been determined. One base away there is no much larger clone; base qualities are not given. This entry belongs to a study of brain metastases from non-small cell lung cancer (dated by TCRdb to between 2017 and 2020). Study-level background: The immune microenvironment of paired resected primary tumors and brain metastases from non-small-cell lung cancer patients was profiled.

General study outcomes and caveats: T-cell infiltration was lower in brain metastases than in primary tumors (P < 0.001). Compared with the matched primary tumors, T-cell clones appeared to be expanded in roughly 60% of brain metastases. TCR repertoires were found to be largely shared between paired brain metastases and primary tumors, although sparse T-cell densities were observed in the brain metastases.

CDR1 and CDR2 are drawn from the germline V gene (reference sequence): GTSNPN, SVGIG. Between the V and J ends, shortened by 4 bases and 2 bases respectively, the junction contains 10 bases. From cysteine to phenylalanine, the CDR3 is 13 amino acids long. Only CDR3 DNA is held: 39 bases, read in frame from base 1. The protocol used for the library was the immunoSEQ multiplex PCR assay. Alongside a 770-gene immune expression panel, the team sequenced the T-cell receptor beta chain repertoire. TCRdb limited this immuneACCESS table to in-frame rearrangements with V and J called. A share of clones is missing; checked studies link under half to unresolved V genes, and the rest is unexplained. The sample table holds a few thousand clones, of which roughly 85% were seen once. Under 6% of the sample belongs to the ten largest clones. A total of 39 patients with non-small-cell lung cancer that had been surgically resected, each with specimens from both a primary tumor and a brain metastasis, made up the cohort. The tumor specimens consisted of archival formalin-fixed, paraffin-embedded tissues.

Sequencing was done on a sample of primary lung tumor tissue. In the paper's terms, the cell subset or site label means: primary lung tumor paired with brain metastasis. The V and J segments used are TRBV30 and TRBJ2-3; no D segment can be confidently identified. The receptor was derived from a donor aged 40 or over with non-small cell lung cancer. The CDR3 here reads CAWTGGSTDTQYF. The nucleotide sequence reads as follows: TGTGCCTGGACTGGCGGATCCACAGATACGCAGTATTTT.